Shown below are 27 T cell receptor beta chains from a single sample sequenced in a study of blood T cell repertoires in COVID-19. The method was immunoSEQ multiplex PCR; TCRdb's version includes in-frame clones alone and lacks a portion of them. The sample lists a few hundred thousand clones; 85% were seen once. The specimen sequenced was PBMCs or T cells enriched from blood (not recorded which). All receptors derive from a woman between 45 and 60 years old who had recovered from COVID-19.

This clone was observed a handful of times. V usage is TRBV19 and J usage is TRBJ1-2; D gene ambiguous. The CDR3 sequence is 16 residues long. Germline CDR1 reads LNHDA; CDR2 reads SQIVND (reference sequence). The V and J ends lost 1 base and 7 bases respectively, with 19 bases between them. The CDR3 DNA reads TGTGCCAGTAGTATAGCCAGAGCGTCGGGGAAGAGTGGCTACACCTTC. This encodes CASSIARASGKSGYTF.

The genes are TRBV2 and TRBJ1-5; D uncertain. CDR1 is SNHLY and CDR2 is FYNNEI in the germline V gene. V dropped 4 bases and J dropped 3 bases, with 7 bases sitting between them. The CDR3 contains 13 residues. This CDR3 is CASSVKLNQPQHF. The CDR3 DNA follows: TGTGCCAGCAGTGTCAAGCTCAATCAGCCCCAGCATTTT.

CDR3 nucleotides: TGTGCCAGCAGCGTAGACCCTGCGGGAGGGCCTTACGAGCAGTACTTC. Encoded protein: CASSVDPAGGPYEQYF. This chain joins TRBV9 and TRBJ2-7; TRBD2 matches at 9 bases. CDR1 SGDLS and CDR2 YYNGEE come from the germline V gene. The CDR3 contains 16 residues. V lost 0 bases to trimming and J lost 4 bases; unmatched junction nucleotides: 8. Combining the CDR3 with reference TRBV9 and TRBJ2-7 gives the whole variable domain DSGVTQTPKHLITATGQRVTLRCSPRSGDLSVYWYQQSLDQGLQFLIQYYNGEERAKGNILERFSAQQFPDLHSELNLSSLELGDSALYFCASSVDPAGGPYEQYFGPGTRLTVT.

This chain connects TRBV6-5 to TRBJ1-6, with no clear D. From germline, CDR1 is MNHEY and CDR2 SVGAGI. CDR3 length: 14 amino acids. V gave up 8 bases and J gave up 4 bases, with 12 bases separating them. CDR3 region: CASRGRTYNSPLHF. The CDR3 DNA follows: TGTGCCAGCCGCGGACGGACTTATAATTCACCCCTCCACTTT.

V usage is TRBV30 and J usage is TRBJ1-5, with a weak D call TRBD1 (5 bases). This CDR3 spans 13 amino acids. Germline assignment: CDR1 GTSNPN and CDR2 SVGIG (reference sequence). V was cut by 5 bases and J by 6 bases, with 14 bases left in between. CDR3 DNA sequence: TGTGCCTGGCCGGGGGTCGGCCCTCAGCCCCAGCATTTT. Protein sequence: CAWPGVGPQPQHF. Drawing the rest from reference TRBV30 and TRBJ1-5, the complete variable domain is SQTIHQWPATLVQPVGSPLSLECTVEGTSNPNLYWYRQAAGRGLQLLFYSVGIGQISSEVPQNLSASRPQDRQFILSSKKLLLSDSGFYLCAWPGVGPQPQHFGDGTRLSIL.

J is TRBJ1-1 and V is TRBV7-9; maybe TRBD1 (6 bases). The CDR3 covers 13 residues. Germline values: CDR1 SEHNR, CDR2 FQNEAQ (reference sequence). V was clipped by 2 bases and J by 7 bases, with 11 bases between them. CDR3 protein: CASSLRGQFEAFF. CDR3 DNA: TGTGCCAGCAGCTTAAGAGGACAGTTTGAAGCTTTCTTT.

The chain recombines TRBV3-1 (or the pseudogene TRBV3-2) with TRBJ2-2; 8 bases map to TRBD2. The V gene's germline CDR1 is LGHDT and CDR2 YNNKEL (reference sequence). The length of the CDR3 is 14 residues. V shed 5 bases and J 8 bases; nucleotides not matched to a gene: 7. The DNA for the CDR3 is TGTGCCAGCAGCTTCGGGGGGGCCGGTGGGGAGCTGTTTTTT. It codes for CASSFGGAGGELFF.

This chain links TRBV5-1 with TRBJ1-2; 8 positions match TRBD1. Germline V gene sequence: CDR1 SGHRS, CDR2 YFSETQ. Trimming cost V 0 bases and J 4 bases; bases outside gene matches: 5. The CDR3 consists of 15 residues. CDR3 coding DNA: TGCGCCAGCAGCTTGGGGGTGACAGGGGCCTATGGCTACACCTTC. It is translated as CASSLGVTGAYGYTF.

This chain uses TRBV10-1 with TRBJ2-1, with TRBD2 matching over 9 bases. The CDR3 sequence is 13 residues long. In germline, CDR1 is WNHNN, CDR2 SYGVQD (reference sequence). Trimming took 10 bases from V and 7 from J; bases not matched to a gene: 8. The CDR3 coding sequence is TGCGCCACCCGAGCGGGGGGAGGAAATGAGCAGTTCTTC. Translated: CATRAGGGNEQFF.

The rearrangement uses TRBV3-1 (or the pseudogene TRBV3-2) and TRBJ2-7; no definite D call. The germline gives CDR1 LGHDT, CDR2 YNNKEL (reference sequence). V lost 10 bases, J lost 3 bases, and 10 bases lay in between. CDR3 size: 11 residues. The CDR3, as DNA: TGTGCCACCTCAGGTGGCTACGAGCAGTACTTC. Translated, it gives CATSGGYEQYF.

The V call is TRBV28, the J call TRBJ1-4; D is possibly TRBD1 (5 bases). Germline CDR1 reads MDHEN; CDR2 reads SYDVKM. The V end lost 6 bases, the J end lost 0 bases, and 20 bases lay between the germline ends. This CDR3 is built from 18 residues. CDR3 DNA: TGTGCCAGCAGGACCGCAGGGTACTTGGCAGCAACTAATGAAAAACTGTTTTTT. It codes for CASRTAGYLAATNEKLFF.

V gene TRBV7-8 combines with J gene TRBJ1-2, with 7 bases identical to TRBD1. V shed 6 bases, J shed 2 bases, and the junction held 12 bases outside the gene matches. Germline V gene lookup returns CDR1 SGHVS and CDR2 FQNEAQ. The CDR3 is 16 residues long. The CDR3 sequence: CASRSGTAIGNYGYTF. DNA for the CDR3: TGTGCCAGCAGATCAGGGACAGCTATAGGGAACTATGGCTACACCTTC.

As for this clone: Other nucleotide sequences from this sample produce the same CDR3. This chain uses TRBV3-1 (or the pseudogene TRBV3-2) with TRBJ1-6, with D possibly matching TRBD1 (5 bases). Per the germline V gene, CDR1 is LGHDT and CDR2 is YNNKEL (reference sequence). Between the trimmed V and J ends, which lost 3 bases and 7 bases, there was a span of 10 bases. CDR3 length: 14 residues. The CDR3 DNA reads TGTGCCAGCAGCCAGCGGCAGGGAAATTCACCCCTCCACTTT. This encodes CASSQRQGNSPLHF.

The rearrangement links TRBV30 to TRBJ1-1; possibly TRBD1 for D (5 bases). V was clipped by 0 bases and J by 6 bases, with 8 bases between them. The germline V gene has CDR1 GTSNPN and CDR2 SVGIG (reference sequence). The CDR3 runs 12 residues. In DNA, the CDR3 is TGTGCCTGGAGTGTAGCGGGACCTGAAGCTTTCTTT. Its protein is CAWSVAGPEAFF.

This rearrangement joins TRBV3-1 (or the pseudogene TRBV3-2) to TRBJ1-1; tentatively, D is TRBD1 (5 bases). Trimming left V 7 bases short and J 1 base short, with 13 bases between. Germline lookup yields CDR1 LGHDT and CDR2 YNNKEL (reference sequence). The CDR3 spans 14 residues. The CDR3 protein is CASTPLGPNTEAFF. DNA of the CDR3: TGTGCCAGCACTCCCCTGGGGCCGAACACTGAAGCTTTCTTT.

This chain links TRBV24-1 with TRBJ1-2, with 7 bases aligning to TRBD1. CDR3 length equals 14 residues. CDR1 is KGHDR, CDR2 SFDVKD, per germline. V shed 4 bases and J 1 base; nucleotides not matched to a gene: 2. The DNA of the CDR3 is TGTGCCACCAGTGAAGACAGGGTTAACTATGGCTACACCTTC. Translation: CATSEDRVNYGYTF.

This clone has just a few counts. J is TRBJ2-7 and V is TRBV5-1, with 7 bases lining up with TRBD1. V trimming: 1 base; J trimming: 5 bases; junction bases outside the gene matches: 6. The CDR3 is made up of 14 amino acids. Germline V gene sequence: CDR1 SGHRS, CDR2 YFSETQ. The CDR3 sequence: CASSLQQGVNEQYF. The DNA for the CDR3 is TGCGCCAGCAGCTTGCAGCAGGGGGTCAACGAGCAGTACTTC.

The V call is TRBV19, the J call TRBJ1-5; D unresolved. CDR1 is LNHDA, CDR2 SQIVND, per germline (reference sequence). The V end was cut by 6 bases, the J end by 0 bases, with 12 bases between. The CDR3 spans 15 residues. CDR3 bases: TGTGCCAGTAGCTATACAGCTTATAGCAATCAGCCCCAGCATTTT. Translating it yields CASSYTAYSNQPQHF.

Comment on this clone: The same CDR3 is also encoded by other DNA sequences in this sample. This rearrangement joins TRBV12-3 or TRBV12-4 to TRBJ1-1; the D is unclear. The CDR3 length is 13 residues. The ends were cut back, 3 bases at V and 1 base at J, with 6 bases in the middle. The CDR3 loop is CASSFGPNTEAFF. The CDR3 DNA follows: TGTGCCAGCAGTTTTGGCCCGAACACTGAAGCTTTCTTT.

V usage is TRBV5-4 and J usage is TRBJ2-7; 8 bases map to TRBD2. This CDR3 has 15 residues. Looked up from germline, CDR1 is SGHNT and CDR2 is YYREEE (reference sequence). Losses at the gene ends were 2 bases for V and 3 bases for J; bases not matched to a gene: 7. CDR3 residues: CASSFEAGVGYEQYF. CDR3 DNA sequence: TGTGCCAGCAGCTTCGAAGCGGGAGTTGGCTACGAGCAGTACTTC. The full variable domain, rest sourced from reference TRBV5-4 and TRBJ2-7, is ETGVTQSPTHLIKTRGQQVTLRCSSQSGHNTVSWYQQALGQGPQFIFQYYREEENGRGNFPPRFSGLQFPNYSSELNVNALELDDSALYLCASSFEAGVGYEQYFGPGTRLTVT.

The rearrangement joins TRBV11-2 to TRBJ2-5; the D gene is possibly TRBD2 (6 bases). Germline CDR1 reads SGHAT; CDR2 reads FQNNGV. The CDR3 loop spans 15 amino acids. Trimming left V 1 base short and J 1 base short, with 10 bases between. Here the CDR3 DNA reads TGTGCCAGCAGCTTAGCCTTGGGGGGCCAAGAGACCCAGTACTTC. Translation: CASSLALGGQETQYF.

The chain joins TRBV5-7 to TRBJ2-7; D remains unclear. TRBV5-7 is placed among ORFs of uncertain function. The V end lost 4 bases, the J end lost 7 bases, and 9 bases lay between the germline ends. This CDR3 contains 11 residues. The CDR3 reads CASSPRLEQYF. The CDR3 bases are TGTGCCAGCAGCCCGCGGCTAGAGCAGTACTTC.

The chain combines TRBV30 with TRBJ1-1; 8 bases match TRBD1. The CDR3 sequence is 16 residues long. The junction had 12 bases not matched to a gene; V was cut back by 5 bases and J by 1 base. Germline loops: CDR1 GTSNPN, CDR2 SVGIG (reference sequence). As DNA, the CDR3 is TGTGCCTGGGCGCCGCACAGGGGGGACTGGAACACTGAAGCTTTCTTT. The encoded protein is CAWAPHRGDWNTEAFF.

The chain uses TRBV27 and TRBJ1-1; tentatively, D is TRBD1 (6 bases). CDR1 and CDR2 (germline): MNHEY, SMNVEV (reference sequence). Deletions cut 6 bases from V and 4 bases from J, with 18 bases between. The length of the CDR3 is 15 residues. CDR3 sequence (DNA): TGTGCCAGCAGGGGGGCCGTCGGTGTCGGCACTGAAGCTTTCTTT. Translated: CASRGAVGVGTEAFF.

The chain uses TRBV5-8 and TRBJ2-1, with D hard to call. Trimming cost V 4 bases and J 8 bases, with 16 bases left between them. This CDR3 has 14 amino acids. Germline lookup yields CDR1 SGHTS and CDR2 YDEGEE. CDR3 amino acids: CASSQTRNSDEQFF. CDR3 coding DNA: TGTGCCAGCAGCCAGACACGAAATAGTGATGAGCAGTTCTTC. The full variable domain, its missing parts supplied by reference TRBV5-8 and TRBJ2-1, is EAGVTQSPTHLIKTRGQQATLRCSPISGHTSVYWYQQALGLGLQFLLWYDEGEERNRGNFPPRFSGRQFPNYSSELNVNALELEDSALYLCASSQTRNSDEQFFGPGTRLTVL.

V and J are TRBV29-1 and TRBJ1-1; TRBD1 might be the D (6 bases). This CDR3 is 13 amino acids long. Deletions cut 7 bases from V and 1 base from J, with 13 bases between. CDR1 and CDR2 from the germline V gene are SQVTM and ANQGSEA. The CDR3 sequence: CSGKQGGNTEAFF. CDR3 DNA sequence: TGCAGCGGAAAACAGGGCGGGAACACTGAAGCTTTCTTT.

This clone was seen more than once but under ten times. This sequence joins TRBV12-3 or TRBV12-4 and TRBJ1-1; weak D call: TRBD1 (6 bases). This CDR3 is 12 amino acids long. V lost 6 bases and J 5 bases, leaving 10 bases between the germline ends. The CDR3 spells CASRPGVTEAFF. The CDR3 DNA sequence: TGTGCCAGCAGACCAGGGGTTACTGAAGCTTTCTTT.